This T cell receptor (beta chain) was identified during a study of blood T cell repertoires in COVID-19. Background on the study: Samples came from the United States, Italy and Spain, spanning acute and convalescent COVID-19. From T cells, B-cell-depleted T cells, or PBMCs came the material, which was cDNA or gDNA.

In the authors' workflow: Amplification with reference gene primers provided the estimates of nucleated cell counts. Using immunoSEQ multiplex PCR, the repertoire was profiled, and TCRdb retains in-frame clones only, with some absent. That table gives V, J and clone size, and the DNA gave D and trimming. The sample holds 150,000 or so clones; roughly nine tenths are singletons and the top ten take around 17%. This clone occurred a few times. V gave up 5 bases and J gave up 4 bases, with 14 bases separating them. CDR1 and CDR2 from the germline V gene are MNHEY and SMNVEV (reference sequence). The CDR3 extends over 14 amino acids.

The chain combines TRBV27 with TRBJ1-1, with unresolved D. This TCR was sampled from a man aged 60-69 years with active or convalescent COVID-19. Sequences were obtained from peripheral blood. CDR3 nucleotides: TGTGCCAGCAGTCTGGGAGGGCTTCCCACTGAAGCTTTCTTT. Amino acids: CASSLGGLPTEAFF.